One sample yielded the 23 T cell receptor beta chains listed below, sequenced in a study of control samples from healthy donors and cancer patients (dated by TCRdb to 2018 to 2020). The library was prepared using the immunoSEQ multiplex PCR assay. TCRdb's version of the immuneACCESS table is confined to in-frame rearrangements and falls short of the full clone set. An unresolved V gene accounts for under half of the shortfall where checked; the remainder is of unknown origin. The sample includes 50,000 or so clones, with over 90% observed a single time. The ten largest clones capture 20% to 30% of the sample. Sequenced sample: PBMCs. Source of these receptors: a woman in her fifties or sixties with head and neck cancer.

This clone was counted once. The chain employs TRBV27 and TRBJ2-1, with D perhaps TRBD1 (6 bases). The CDR3 length is 14 residues. Per the germline V gene, CDR1 is MNHEY and CDR2 is SMNVEV (reference sequence). Trimming removed 7 bases at V and 5 bases at J, with 15 bases between. This CDR3 is CASTKDRNDNEQFF. The CDR3, as DNA: TGTGCCAGCACAAAGGACAGAAATGACAATGAGCAGTTCTTC.

J is TRBJ2-3 and V is TRBV6-2 or TRBV6-3, with D unresolved. The CDR3 is made up of 13 amino acids. Germline V gene lookup returns CDR1 MNHEY and CDR2 SVGEGT. V lost 7 bases and J lost 6, with 14 bases in between. The CDR3 sequence: CASTPPLTDTQYF. Written as DNA, the CDR3 is TGTGCCAGCACCCCCCCCCTGACCGATACGCAGTATTTT.

The J gene is TRBJ2-6, the V gene TRBV27, with 9 bases matching TRBD1. Germline CDR1 MNHEY, CDR2 SMNVEV (reference sequence). This CDR3 is built from 16 residues. V lost 5 bases, J lost 2 bases, and 4 bases stayed unmatched. Here the CDR3 DNA reads TGTGCCAGCAGTATCCGGGACAGGGCTGGGGCCAACGTCCTGACTTTC. Translated: CASSIRDRAGANVLTF.

This chain uses TRBV4-1 with TRBJ2-1; tentatively, D is TRBD1 (6 bases). The CDR3 has 17 amino acids. Looked up from germline, CDR1 is MGHRA and CDR2 is YSYEKL. Trimming shortened V by 0 bases and J by 2 bases, and 14 bases separated the two germline ends. CDR3: CASSQDLPDSPYNEQFF. The DNA for the CDR3 is TGCGCCAGCAGCCAAGATCTCCCGGACAGTCCCTACAATGAGCAGTTCTTC.

The chain has TRBV2 and TRBJ2-2; TRBD1 agrees at 10 bases. After removal of 11 bases from V and 4 bases from J, the junction contained 10 bases not matched to a gene. CDR1 is SNHLY and CDR2 is FYNNEI in the germline V gene. The CDR3 is 15 amino acids. The DNA of the CDR3 is TGTGCCGGAGATGACGGGACAGGGGTCACCGGGGAGCTGTTTTTT. This codes for CAGDDGTGVTGELFF.

The genes are TRBV10-3 and TRBJ1-1; D not resolved. Germline V CDR1 and CDR2: ENHRY, SYGVKD. V was cut by 2 bases and J by 2 bases, with 0 bases left in between. The CDR3 is 11 amino acids. The CDR3 loop is CAISENTEAFF. The CDR3, as DNA: TGTGCCATCAGTGAGAACACTGAAGCTTTCTTT.

CDR3 loop: CASSLRGAEGAFF. In DNA form, the CDR3 reads TGTGCCAGCAGTTTAAGAGGGGCCGAAGGGGCTTTCTTT. The chain carries TRBV12-3 or TRBV12-4 and TRBJ1-1, with a weak D call TRBD1 (5 bases). V lost 2 bases and J 11 bases, leaving 15 bases between the germline ends. The CDR3 covers 13 residues.

The chain links TRBV6-6 to TRBJ2-7; a possible D gene is TRBD1 (6 bases). Trimming took off 7 bases at V and 2 bases at J, with 15 bases between the two ends. Germline-derived CDR1 and CDR2 are MNHNY and SVGAGI (reference sequence). The CDR3 is 14 residues long. Here the CDR3 reads CASNTDRRTYEQYF. The CDR3 nucleotides are TGTGCCAGCAATACCGACAGGAGAACCTACGAGCAGTACTTC.

The rearrangement uses TRBV24-1 and TRBJ1-5; TRBD1 matches 7 bases. This CDR3 contains 13 residues. V lost 1 base, J lost 11 bases, and 4 bases stayed unmatched. Looked up from germline, CDR1 is KGHDR and CDR2 is SFDVKD. The CDR3 DNA reads as TGTGCCACCAGTGATTTCCGGGACAGTACCCAGCATTTT. Translated: CATSDFRDSTQHF.

This sequence joins TRBV5-6 and TRBJ1-5; TRBD1 matches at 7 bases. The CDR3 loop spans 15 amino acids. The germline V gene has CDR1 SGHDT and CDR2 YYEEEE. Trimming cost V 3 bases and J 2 bases; bases outside gene matches: 5. The CDR3 protein is CASSSTGKGNQPQHF. CDR3 in DNA: TGTGCCAGCAGCTCGACAGGGAAAGGCAATCAGCCCCAGCATTTT. Supplemented by reference TRBV5-6 and TRBJ1-5, the full variable domain reads DAGVTQSPTHLIKTRGQQVTLRCSPKSGHDTVSWYQQALGQGPQFIFQYYEEEERQRGNFPDRFSGHQFPNYSSELNVNALLLGDSALYLCASSSTGKGNQPQHFGDGTRLSIL.

This sequence joins TRBV5-1 and TRBJ2-3; 11 bases are shared with TRBD2. Trimming at V came to 0 bases and at J to 4 bases, leaving 7 bases not matched to a gene. Germline values: CDR1 SGHRS, CDR2 YFSETQ. The CDR3 has 17 amino acids. The CDR3 nucleotides are TGCGCCAGCAGCTTGGCCTTAGCGGGAGGGCTCCCAGATACGCAGTATTTT. This sequence encodes CASSLALAGGLPDTQYF.

The V and J genes are TRBV30 and TRBJ2-7; maybe TRBD2 (6 bases). V dropped 1 base and J dropped 8 bases, with 15 bases sitting between them. The CDR3 length is 13 residues. Germline CDR1 GTSNPN, CDR2 SVGIG (reference sequence). The CDR3 bases are TGTGCCTGGAGTGAGGCGGGATATATTCAGCAGTACTTC. Translation gives CAWSEAGYIQQYF.

This sequence joins TRBV7-2 and TRBJ1-1; perhaps TRBD1 as D (6 bases). Germline V gene sequence: CDR1 SGHTA, CDR2 FQGNSA. CDR3 length equals 15 residues. The V and J ends lost 0 bases and 3 bases respectively, with 11 bases between them. The CDR3 region has the DNA TGTGCCAGCAGCTTAGCAGGGGGTCGGTACACTGAAGCTTTCTTT. Translated, it gives CASSLAGGRYTEAFF.

This chain joins TRBV28 and TRBJ2-7, with TRBD1 matching 10 bases. CDR3 size: 15 residues. J gave up 0 bases and V 3 bases, and 2 bases lay outside the gene matches. Looked up from germline, CDR1 is MDHEN and CDR2 is SYDVKM. The CDR3 region has the DNA TGTGCCAGCAGTTTCAGGGACAGGGGCTCCTACGAGCAGTACTTC. Its translation is CASSFRDRGSYEQYF.

The rearrangement uses TRBV12-2 and TRBJ2-2; the DNA was not compared with TRBD2, the D call given in the table. TRBV12-2 is tagged as a pseudogene. CDR3 size: 17 residues. CDR3 region: CASRFTLQREFTGELFF. CDR3 in DNA: TGTGCAAGTCGCTTTACGCTTCAGCGGGAATTTACCGGGGAGCTGTTTTTT.

The V gene is TRBV6-4, the J gene TRBJ2-1; the D is unclear. Deletions cut 0 bases from V and 9 bases from J, with 9 bases between. CDR3 size: 13 residues. Germline V gene lookup returns CDR1 MRHNA and CDR2 SNTAGT. CDR3 region: CASSDSDRSEQFF. Here the CDR3 DNA reads TGTGCCAGCAGTGACTCCGACCGTTCTGAGCAGTTCTTC.

V is TRBV24-1 and J is TRBJ2-3; 7 bases are a match to TRBD2. Germline-derived CDR1 and CDR2 are KGHDR and SFDVKD. J gave up 1 base and V 2 bases, and 8 bases lay outside the gene matches. This CDR3 contains 17 residues. The CDR3: CATSDSYGEGRTDTQYF. The CDR3 nucleotides read TGTGCCACCAGTGATTCTTACGGGGAGGGGCGCACAGATACGCAGTATTTT.

The chain carries TRBV6-5 and TRBJ2-7; no reliable D call. The CDR3 covers 12 residues. Trimming removed 6 bases from V and 3 bases from J, with 9 bases in between. CDR1 is MNHEY and CDR2 is SVGAGI in the germline V gene. This chain's CDR3 is CASRSPHYEQYF. The CDR3 DNA follows: TGTGCCAGCAGGAGTCCCCACTACGAGCAGTACTTC.

V is TRBV5-6 and J is TRBJ1-6, with 7 bases fitting TRBD1. Germline V lookup: CDR1 SGHDT, CDR2 YYEEEE. The CDR3 contains 17 residues. The V segment lost 3 bases and the J segment 8 bases; nucleotides outside the gene matches: 14. CDR3: CASSSLRQGFFDSPLHF. The CDR3 region has the DNA TGTGCCAGCAGCTCCCTGAGACAGGGATTCTTCGATTCACCCCTCCACTTT.

The rearrangement links TRBV2 to TRBJ2-5, with a possible D match to TRBD2 (5 bases). Trimming removed 9 bases at V and 1 base at J, with 18 bases between. Per the germline V gene, CDR1 is SNHLY and CDR2 is FYNNEI. The CDR3 covers 15 residues. CDR3 region: CAREGPRGIQETQYF. CDR3 DNA sequence: TGTGCCAGAGAGGGTCCTAGAGGGATCCAAGAGACCCAGTACTTC.

This chain uses TRBV6-5 with TRBJ2-3; D might be TRBD1 (6 bases). CDR3 size: 13 residues. V was trimmed by 2 bases and J by 4 bases, leaving 7 bases between them. Germline V gene data show CDR1 as MNHEY and CDR2 as SVGAGI. The CDR3 reads CASSYPGADTQYF. CDR3 coding DNA: TGTGCCAGCAGTTACCCAGGGGCAGATACGCAGTATTTT.

This clone has a single count. This chain joins TRBV6-5 and TRBJ1-4; no firm D call. V was pared by 2 bases and J by 5 bases, with 15 bases between. The CDR3 is 16 residues long. Germline CDR1 and CDR2: MNHEY and SVGAGI. The CDR3 loop reads CASSYLRPGANEKLFF. For the CDR3, the DNA is TGTGCCAGCAGTTACCTAAGACCCGGAGCAAATGAAAAACTGTTTTTT.

The genes are TRBV7-2 and TRBJ2-7; a weak D match, TRBD2 (5 bases). This CDR3 is built from 15 residues. The ends were cut back, 5 bases at V and 0 bases at J, with 14 bases in the middle. Looked up from germline, CDR1 is SGHTA and CDR2 is FQGNSA. The CDR3 coding sequence is TGTGCCAGCAGCCCGAGCGGCCTAAGCTCCTACGAGCAGTACTTC. It yields the protein CASSPSGLSSYEQYF.